These 20 T cell receptor beta chains were sequenced from one sample in a study of T cells in Graves' hyperthyroidism and ophthalmopathy. Amplified regions were TCR beta CDR3 sequences from RNA transcripts. Primed by the HTBI set, a first-round RT-PCR was run on the TCR CDR3. From the multiplex PCR reads, TCRdb called clonotypes with MiXCR, one entry per CDR3 protein. Of about 290,000 distinct CDR3 sequences listed, approximately 15% were seen once; the top ten hold about 50%. Sample: blood. These receptors were taken from a woman aged 55-69 years with Graves' ophthalmopathy.

This clonotype was picked up a small number of times. A read error is possible here, since a much larger clone lies one base away. The V call is TRBV6-1, the J call TRBJ1-2, with TRBD1 matching 10 bases. Germline V gives CDR1 MNHNS, CDR2 SASEGT. CDR3 length: 14 amino acids. The junction had 4 bases not matched to a gene; V was cut back by 6 bases and J by 3 bases. The CDR3 region has the DNA TGTGCCAGCAGCCACGGGACAGGGGACTATGGCTACACCTTC. This codes for CASSHGTGDYGYTF.

This clonotype was picked up many times. The CDR3 DNA reads TGTGCCAGCAGTCCTGGGCCTTACAATGAGCAGTTCTTC. Its protein is CASSPGPYNEQFF. The V call is TRBV12-3 or TRBV12-4, the J call TRBJ2-1; no clear D gene. There are 13 residues in the CDR3. With 5 bases removed from V and 4 bases from J, the gap between germline ends came to 9 bases.

V usage is TRBV6-1 and J usage is TRBJ1-1; D ambiguous. Germline CDR1 and CDR2: MNHNS and SASEGT. V was pared by 6 bases and J by 11 bases, with 13 bases between. The CDR3 length is 11 residues. CDR3 sequence: CASSSREKAFF. The CDR3 nucleotides are TGTGCCAGCAGCTCCCGGGAGAAGGCTTTCTTT.

The table lists this clonotype with many counts. The chain has TRBV18 and TRBJ1-4; 7 nucleotides agree with TRBD1. After removal of 1 base from V and 6 bases from J, the junction contained 2 bases not matched to a gene. Per the germline V gene, CDR1 is KGHSH and CDR2 is LQKENI. This CDR3 has 14 amino acids. The CDR3 DNA sequence: TGTGCCAGCTCACCACGGCAGGGGGATGAAAAACTGTTTTTT. It yields the protein CASSPRQGDEKLFF.

About this clonotype: A much larger clone lies one base from this, so it may be a read error. This chain joins TRBV3-1 and TRBJ2-2; weak D call: TRBD2 (6 bases). Looked up from germline, CDR1 is LGHDT and CDR2 is YNNKEL (reference sequence). This CDR3 has 15 residues. The CDR3 bases are TGTGCCAGCAGCTTAACGGACTACTACACCGGGGAGCTGTCTTTT. Its protein product is CASSLTDYYTGELSF. The entire variable domain, with the rest obtained from reference TRBV3-1 and TRBJ2-2, is as follows: DTAVSQTPKYLVTQMGNDKSIKCEQNLGHDTMYWYKQDSKKFLKIMFSYNNKELIINETVPNRFSPKSPDKAHLNLHINSLELGDSAVYFCASSLTDYYTGELSFGEGSRLTVL.

The chain joins TRBV2 to TRBJ1-2, with a weak D call TRBD1 (6 bases). V was pared by 2 bases and J by 8 bases, with 9 bases between. Germline CDR1 reads SNHLY; CDR2 reads FYNNEI. This CDR3 is 12 amino acids long. The CDR3 reads CASSEMGGGYTF. CDR3 DNA sequence: TGTGCCAGCAGTGAAATGGGGGGCGGCTACACCTTC. Looking up the rest from reference TRBV2 and TRBJ1-2 gives the full variable domain: EPEVTQTPSHQVTQMGQEVILRCVPISNHLYFYWYRQILGQKVEFLVSFYNNEISEKSEIFDDQFSVERPDGSNFTLKIRSTKLEDSAMYFCASSEMGGGYTFGSGTRLTVV.

This clonotype was recorded a few times. The V and J genes are TRBV20-1 and TRBJ2-1; D unclear. Germline CDR1 and CDR2: DFQATT and SNEGSKA (reference sequence). Between the trimmed V and J ends, which lost 1 base and 6 bases, there was a span of 4 bases. The CDR3 is 11 residues long. The CDR3 region has the DNA TGCAGTGCTAGAGTCGTCAATGAGCAGTTCTTC. This codes for CSARVVNEQFF.

This clonotype has just a few counts. This chain links TRBV12-3 or TRBV12-4 with TRBJ2-3, with TRBD1 as a possible D gene (5 bases). There are 14 residues in the CDR3. The ends were cut back, 5 bases at V and 7 bases at J, with 16 bases in the middle. CDR3 residues: CASSPGTGPNTQYF. The CDR3 nucleotides are TGTGCCAGCAGTCCGGGTACAGGACCCAATACGCAGTATTTT.

This clonotype has just a few counts. CDR3: CASRDPGTGDYGYTF. CDR3 sequence (DNA): TGCGCCAGCAGGGATCCCGGGACAGGGGACTATGGCTACACCTTC. V and J are TRBV5-1 and TRBJ1-2, with 10 bases fitting TRBD1. V lost 5 bases to trimming and J lost 3 bases; unmatched junction nucleotides: 7. The CDR3 covers 15 residues. From germline, CDR1 is SGHRS and CDR2 YFSETQ.

This chain connects TRBV6-2 or TRBV6-3 to TRBJ2-4; 8 positions agree with TRBD2. CDR3 length: 15 residues. The trim removed 7 bases at V and 3 bases at J, leaving 8 bases unmatched. Germline CDR1 is MNHEY and CDR2 is SVGEGT. The CDR3 DNA sequence: TGTGCCAGCATGGATGGGGGGACTAGCAAAAACATTCAGTACTTC. Translated, it gives CASMDGGTSKNIQYF.

The table lists this clonotype with a few counts. The chain couples TRBV27 to TRBJ1-6; no definite D call. CDR1 is MNHEY, CDR2 SMNVEV, per germline (reference sequence). The V and J ends lost 10 bases and 7 bases respectively, with 17 bases between them. The CDR3 sequence is 14 residues long. CDR3 amino acids: CATGGAGQNSPLHF. DNA of the CDR3: TGTGCCACCGGCGGAGCAGGCCAAAATTCACCCCTCCACTTT.

This clonotype was counted a few times. The chain couples TRBV7-8 to TRBJ2-1, with no clear D. The CDR3 sequence is 18 residues long. V dropped 5 bases and J dropped 9 bases, with 29 bases sitting between them. The germline V gene encodes CDR1 SGHVS and CDR2 FQNEAQ. In DNA, the CDR3 is TGTGCCAGCAGCCCCCACGTTTTGACCAGCTCCGGCCCCAGTGAGCAGTTCTTC. This sequence encodes CASSPHVLTSSGPSEQFF. Combining the CDR3 with reference TRBV7-8 and TRBJ2-1 gives the whole variable domain GAGVSQSPRYKVAKRGQDVALRCDPISGHVSLFWYQQALGQGPEFLTYFQNEAQLDKSGLPSDRFFAERPEGSVSTLKIQRTQQEDSAVYLCASSPHVLTSSGPSEQFFGPGTRLTVL.

This clonotype showed up many times. The chain employs TRBV5-8 and TRBJ2-3; no clear D gene. V was pared by 0 bases and J by 0 bases, with 14 bases between. The V gene's germline CDR1 is SGHTS and CDR2 YDEGEE. This CDR3 is 17 amino acids long. This CDR3 reads CASSLGRTSPSTDTQYF. DNA for the CDR3: TGTGCCAGCAGCTTGGGTCGGACGTCTCCTAGCACAGATACGCAGTATTTT.

The V call is TRBV6-2 or TRBV6-3, the J call TRBJ2-3, with 14 bases lining up with TRBD2. V dropped 2 bases and J dropped 6; count of bases not matched to a gene: 10. Germline V gives CDR1 MNHEY, CDR2 SVGEGT. This CDR3 contains 18 residues. In nucleotides, the CDR3 is TGTGCCAGCAGTTACCCTTTGGGGACTAGCGGGAGAACGGATACGCAGTATTTT. It yields the protein CASSYPLGTSGRTDTQYF.

In its sample, this clonotype was seen many times. The CDR3 bases are TGTGCCAGCAGTTCCTCGGGTCGGGGGATCTACGAGCAGTACTTC. This sequence encodes CASSSSGRGIYEQYF. The chain carries TRBV12-3 or TRBV12-4 and TRBJ2-7; perhaps TRBD2 as D (6 bases). Between the trimmed V and J ends, which lost 4 bases and 3 bases, there was a span of 16 bases. CDR3 length: 15 amino acids.

The table lists this clonotype with a few counts. The rearrangement uses TRBV5-5 and TRBJ2-2; TRBD2 is a possible D gene (7 bases). V was pared by 5 bases and J by 5 bases, with 13 bases between. The CDR3 has 14 residues. The germline CDR1 and CDR2 sequences are SGHKS and YYEKEE (reference sequence). The CDR3 loop reads CASRIGGGTGELFF. CDR3 nucleotides: TGTGCCAGCAGGATAGGGGGGGGGACCGGGGAGCTGTTTTTT. The full variable domain, with the rest looked up from reference TRBV5-5 and TRBJ2-2, is DAGVTQSPTHLIKTRGQQVTLRCSPISGHKSVSWYQQVLGQGPQFIFQYYEKEERGRGNFPDRFSARQFPNYSSELNVNALLLGDSALYLCASRIGGGTGELFFGEGSRLTVL.

The chain recombines TRBV15 with TRBJ2-7; the D gene is possibly TRBD2 (5 bases). V lost 0 bases to trimming and J lost 6 bases, with 9 bases between them. This CDR3 spans 13 amino acids. CDR1 LNHNV and CDR2 YYDKDF come from the germline V gene (reference sequence). Here the CDR3 reads CATSRDRGPEQYF. The CDR3 nucleotides are TGTGCCACCAGCAGAGATCGCGGGCCCGAGCAGTACTTC.

This clonotype showed up just a few times. This sequence joins TRBV5-1 and TRBJ2-1; D gene uncertain. The germline CDR1 and CDR2 sequences are SGHRS and YFSETQ. V lost 0 bases to trimming and J lost 12 bases, with 16 bases between them. This CDR3 spans 14 amino acids. The DNA of the CDR3 is TGCGCCAGCAGCTTGGAGGTGACTCGAAGTAGGCAGTTCTTC. Its protein is CASSLEVTRSRQFF.

As for this clonotype: A clone one base away is much larger, so this may be a read error. The V call is TRBV28, the J call TRBJ2-3, with TRBD1 matching over 7 bases. The DNA end is more similar to TRBJ1-5, so the J call may be wrong. In germline, CDR1 is MDHEN, CDR2 SYDVKM. This CDR3 contains 15 residues. CDR3 protein: CASSLRAGGADTQHF. CDR3 nucleotides: TGTGCCAGCAGTTTACGAGCAGGGGGAGCAGATACGCAGCATTTT.

In this sample, this clonotype turned up a few times. The chain uses TRBV6-2 or TRBV6-3 and TRBJ2-1; the D is unclear. CDR1 is MNHEY, CDR2 SVGEGT, per germline. The CDR3 runs 13 residues. V was cut by 6 bases and J by 7 bases, with 13 bases left in between. CDR3 region: CASSLTFTNEQFF. In nucleotides, the CDR3 is TGTGCCAGCAGCTTAACTTTTACGAATGAGCAGTTCTTC.